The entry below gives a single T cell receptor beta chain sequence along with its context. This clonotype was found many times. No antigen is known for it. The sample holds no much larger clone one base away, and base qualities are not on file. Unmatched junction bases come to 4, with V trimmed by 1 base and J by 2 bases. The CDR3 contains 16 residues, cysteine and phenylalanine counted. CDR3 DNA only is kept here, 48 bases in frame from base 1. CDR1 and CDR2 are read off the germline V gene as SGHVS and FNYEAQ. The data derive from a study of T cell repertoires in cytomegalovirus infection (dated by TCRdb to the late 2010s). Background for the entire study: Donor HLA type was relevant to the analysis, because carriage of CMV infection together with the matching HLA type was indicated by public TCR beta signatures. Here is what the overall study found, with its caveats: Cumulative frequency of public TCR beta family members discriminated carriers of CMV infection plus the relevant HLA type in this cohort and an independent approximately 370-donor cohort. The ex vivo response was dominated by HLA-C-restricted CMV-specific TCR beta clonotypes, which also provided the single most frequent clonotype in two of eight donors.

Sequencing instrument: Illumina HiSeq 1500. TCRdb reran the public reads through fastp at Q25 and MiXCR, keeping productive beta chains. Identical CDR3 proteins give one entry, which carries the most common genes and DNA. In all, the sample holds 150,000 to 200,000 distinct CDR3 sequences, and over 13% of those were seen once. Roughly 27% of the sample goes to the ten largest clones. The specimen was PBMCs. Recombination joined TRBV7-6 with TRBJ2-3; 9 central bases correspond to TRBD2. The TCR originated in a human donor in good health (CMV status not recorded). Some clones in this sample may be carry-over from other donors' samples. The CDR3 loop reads CASSLVASGATDTQYF. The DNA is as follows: TGTGCCAGCAGCTTAGTAGCTAGCGGGGCCACAGATACGCAGTATTTT.